The rows below give T cell receptor beta chains drawn from one sample of a study of T-cell reconstitution after alpha-beta-depleted transplantation in children. TCRdb independently ran MiXCR on the PCR reads; one entry per CDR3 protein. Of some 50,000 distinct CDR3 sequences in the sample, around 9% were seen once. This specimen consisted of PBMCs, mostly from graft donor cells, obtained 60 days after TCRalphabeta/CD19-depleted stem cell transplant. The receptors shown here come from a male patient aged 2-9 years who had a stem cell transplant for chronic granulomatous disease, so the T cells may come from the graft donor. The conserved cysteine and the conserved F or W are not part of the CDR3 here.

v_gene	j_gene	CDR3aa
TRBV10-3	TRBJ2-3	AISETGTGPPQDTQY
TRBV12-3/TRBV12-4	TRBJ2-7	ASSFPSHGYEQY
TRBV27	TRBJ1-5	ASSFSRDQPQH
TRBV25-1	TRBJ2-1	ASSGGTVAGGEKQF
TRBV5-4	TRBJ2-3	ASSLRRLAGGDTQY
TRBV29-1	TRBJ2-7	SAQGQLSEQY
TRBV4-1	TRBJ2-7	ASSQDPNSSEQY
TRBV5-1	TRBJ2-7	ASSPGRGQVYEQY
TRBV7-2	TRBJ2-3	ASSYQGRGADTQY
TRBV7-2	TRBJ2-5	ASSLHRTTSETQY
TRBV10-2	TRBJ2-7	ASTGTSKSYEQY
TRBV3-1	TRBJ2-1	ASSQVGTSSEQF
TRBV12-3/TRBV12-4	TRBJ2-6	ASTAQGGLANVLT
TRBV5-1	TRBJ1-2	ASSPGQAGSGYT
TRBV7-3	TRBJ1-6	ASREDSTNSPLH
TRBV12-3/TRBV12-4	TRBJ2-7	ASSYALGSSQSKQY
TRBV25-1	TRBJ2-1	ASSLVNEQF
TRBV7-2	TRBJ2-7	ASNQGALYSGTYEQY
TRBV12-3/TRBV12-4	TRBJ1-1	ASRLQPPGTEAF
TRBV6-6	TRBJ2-5	ASSYRGETQY
TRBV9	TRBJ2-2	ASSASGGRGTGELF
TRBV5-1	TRBJ2-5	ASSPGLAPETQY
TRBV27	TRBJ2-7	ASSFNRGLEQY
TRBV9	TRBJ2-3	ASSPRSSSGRGTDTQY
TRBV29-1	TRBJ2-5	SVGDLKETQY
TRBV2	TRBJ2-1	ASSTAGGLYNEQF
TRBV6-2/TRBV6-3	TRBJ2-5	ASSRTSGRGETQY
TRBV7-2	TRBJ2-7	ASSRTGVEQY
TRBV9	TRBJ1-2	ASSVAWDRVIHGYT
TRBV7-6	TRBJ2-1	ASSLAGTRTYNEQF
TRBV7-2	TRBJ1-2	ASSFTGTAYGYT
TRBV13	TRBJ2-5	ASSPPRGGQETQY
TRBV15	TRBJ1-2	ATSRDREYGYT
TRBV28	TRBJ2-3	ASSSPVGTQY
TRBV20-1	TRBJ2-3	SARSNRDRRFTDTQY
TRBV29-1	TRBJ2-7	SAGEGPQYEQY
TRBV5-6	TRBJ1-1	ASSFPGENTEAF
TRBV6-1	TRBJ2-1	ASSTGTTTNEQF
TRBV12-3/TRBV12-4	TRBJ2-7	ASRPLGEYEQY
TRBV3-1	TRBJ2-2	ASSLGTSGDGELF
TRBV7-8	TRBJ2-3	ASSHKEGWRTDTQY
TRBV6-1	TRBJ2-3	ASSGASGGAFDTQY
TRBV7-6	TRBJ2-1	ASTPGLAGANEQF
TRBV9	TRBJ1-1	ASSVGTGGQSNTEAF
TRBV9	TRBJ2-1	ASSGTRLAGGNEQF
TRBV5-1	TRBJ2-7	ASSLGDNGGLYEQY
TRBV11-2	TRBJ1-2	ASSLDLGTEEVGGYGYT
TRBV20-1	TRBJ2-2	SAMTPQTGELF
TRBV22-1	TRBJ2-7	PGSARGGRGREQY
TRBV29-1	TRBJ2-5	SVEWRETQY
TRBV5-1	TRBJ2-2	ASSLISRNTGELF
TRBV20-1	TRBJ2-7	SALKTYRDRYEQY
TRBV29-1	TRBJ2-1	SVEVTRTSTPYNEQF